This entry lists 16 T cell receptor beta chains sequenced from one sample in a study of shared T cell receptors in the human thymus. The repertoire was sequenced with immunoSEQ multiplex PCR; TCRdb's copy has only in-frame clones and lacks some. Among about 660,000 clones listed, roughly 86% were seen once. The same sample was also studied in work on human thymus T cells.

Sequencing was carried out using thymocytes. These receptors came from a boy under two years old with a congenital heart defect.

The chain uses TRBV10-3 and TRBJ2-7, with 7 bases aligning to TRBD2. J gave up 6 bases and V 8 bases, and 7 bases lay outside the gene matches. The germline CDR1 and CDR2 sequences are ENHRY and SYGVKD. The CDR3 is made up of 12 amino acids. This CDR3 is CAIRGEPLEQYF. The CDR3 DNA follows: TGTGCCATCCGGGGGGAGCCTCTCGAGCAGTACTTC.

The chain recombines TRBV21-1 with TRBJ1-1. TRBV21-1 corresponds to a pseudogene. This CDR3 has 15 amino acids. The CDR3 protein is CAPYDPGVVNTEAFF. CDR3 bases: TGTGCCCCCTATGACCCCGGGGTTGTGAACACTGAAGCTTTCTTT.

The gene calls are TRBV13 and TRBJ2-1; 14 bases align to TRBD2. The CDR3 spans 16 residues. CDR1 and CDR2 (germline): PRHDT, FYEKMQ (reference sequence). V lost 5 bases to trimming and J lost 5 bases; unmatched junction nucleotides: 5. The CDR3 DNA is TGTGCCAGCAGCCTGCGACTAGCGGGGGGGAACAATGAGCAGTTCTTC. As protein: CASSLRLAGGNNEQFF.

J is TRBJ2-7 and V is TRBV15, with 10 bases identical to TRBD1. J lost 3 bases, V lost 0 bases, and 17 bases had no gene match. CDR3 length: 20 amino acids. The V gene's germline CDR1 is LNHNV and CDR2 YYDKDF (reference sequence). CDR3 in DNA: TGTGCCACCAGCAGAGACCCCCCTCCTCCGGGACAGGGGCTACACTACGAGCAGTACTTC. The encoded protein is CATSRDPPPPGQGLHYEQYF.

CDR3 nucleotide sequence: TGTGCCAGCAGTCCGACAGGGGGCCGGGGAAACACCATATATTTT. This translates into CASSPTGGRGNTIYF. The J gene is TRBJ1-3, the V gene TRBV6-5; 10 nucleotides match TRBD1. V lost 5 bases and J lost 4; bases outside the gene matches: 5. The germline V gene has CDR1 MNHEY and CDR2 SVGAGI. The CDR3 consists of 15 residues.

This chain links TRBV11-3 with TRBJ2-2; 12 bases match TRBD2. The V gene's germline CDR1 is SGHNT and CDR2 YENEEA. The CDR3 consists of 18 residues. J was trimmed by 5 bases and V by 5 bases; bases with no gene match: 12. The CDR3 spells CASSPGGLAGSFTGELFF. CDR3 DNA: TGTGCCAGCAGCCCAGGGGGACTAGCGGGTAGTTTTACCGGGGAGCTGTTTTTT.

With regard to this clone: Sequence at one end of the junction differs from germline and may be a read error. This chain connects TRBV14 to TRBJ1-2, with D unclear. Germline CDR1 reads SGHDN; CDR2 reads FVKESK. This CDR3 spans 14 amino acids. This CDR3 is CAGSQEGWRRGYTF. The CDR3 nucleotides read TGTGCCGGCAGCCAAGAGGGTTGGAGACGTGGCTACACCTTC.

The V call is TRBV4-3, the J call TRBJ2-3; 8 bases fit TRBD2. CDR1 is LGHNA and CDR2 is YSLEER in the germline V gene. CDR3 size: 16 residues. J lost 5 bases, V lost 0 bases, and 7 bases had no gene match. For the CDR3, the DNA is TGCGCCAGCAGCCAAGAGGCCCGGGGGGGCGTAGATACGCAGTATTTT. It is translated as CASSQEARGGVDTQYF.

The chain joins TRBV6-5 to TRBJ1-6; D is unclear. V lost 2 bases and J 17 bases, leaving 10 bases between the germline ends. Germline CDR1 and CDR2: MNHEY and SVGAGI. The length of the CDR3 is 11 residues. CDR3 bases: TGTGCCAGCAGTTACGGCCCCGTTGTCCACTTT. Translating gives CASSYGPVVHF.

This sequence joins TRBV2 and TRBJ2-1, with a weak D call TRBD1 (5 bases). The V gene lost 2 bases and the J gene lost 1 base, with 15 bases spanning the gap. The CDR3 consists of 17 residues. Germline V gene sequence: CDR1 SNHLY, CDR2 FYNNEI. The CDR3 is CASSEWGREKSYNEQFF. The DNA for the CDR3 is TGTGCCAGCAGTGAATGGGGCAGGGAAAAATCCTACAATGAGCAGTTCTTC.

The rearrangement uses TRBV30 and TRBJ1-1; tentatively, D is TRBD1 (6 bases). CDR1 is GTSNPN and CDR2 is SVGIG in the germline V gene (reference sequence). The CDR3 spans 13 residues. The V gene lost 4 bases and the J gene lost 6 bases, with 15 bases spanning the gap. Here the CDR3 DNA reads TGTGCCTGGAAGCAGGGGCGAATCCCTGAAGCTTTCTTT. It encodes CAWKQGRIPEAFF.

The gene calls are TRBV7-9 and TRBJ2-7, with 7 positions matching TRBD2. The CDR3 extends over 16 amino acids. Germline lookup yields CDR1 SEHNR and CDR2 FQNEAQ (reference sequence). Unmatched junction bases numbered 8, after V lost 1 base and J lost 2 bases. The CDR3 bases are TGTGCCAGCAGCTTAGGGGGGGGACTTATCGCCTACGAGCAGTACTTC. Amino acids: CASSLGGGLIAYEQYF. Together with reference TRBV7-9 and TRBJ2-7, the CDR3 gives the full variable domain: DTGVSQNPRHKITKRGQNVTFRCDPISEHNRLYWYRQTLGQGPEFLTYFQNEAQLEKSRLLSDRFSAERPKGSFSTLEIQRTEQGDSAMYLCASSLGGGLIAYEQYFGPGTRLTVT.

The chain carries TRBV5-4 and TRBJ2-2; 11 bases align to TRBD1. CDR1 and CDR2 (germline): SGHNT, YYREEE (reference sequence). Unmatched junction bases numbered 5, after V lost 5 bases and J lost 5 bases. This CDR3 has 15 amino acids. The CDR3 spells CASRAGTGGTGELFF. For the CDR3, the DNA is TGTGCCAGCAGAGCCGGGACAGGGGGTACCGGGGAGCTGTTTTTT.

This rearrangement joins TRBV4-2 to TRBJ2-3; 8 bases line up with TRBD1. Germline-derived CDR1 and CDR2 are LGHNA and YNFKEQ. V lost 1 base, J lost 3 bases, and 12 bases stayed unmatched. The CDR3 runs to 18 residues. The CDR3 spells CASSQVPTGQEVTDTQYF. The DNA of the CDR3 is TGTGCCAGCAGCCAAGTACCGACGGGACAGGAGGTTACAGATACGCAGTATTTT.

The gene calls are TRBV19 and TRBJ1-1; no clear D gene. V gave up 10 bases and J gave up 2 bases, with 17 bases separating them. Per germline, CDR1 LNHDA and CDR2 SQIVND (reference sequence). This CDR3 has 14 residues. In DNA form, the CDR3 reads TGTGCCACCTCACAAGCGGGCGGCAACACTGAAGCTTTCTTT. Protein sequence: CATSQAGGNTEAFF.

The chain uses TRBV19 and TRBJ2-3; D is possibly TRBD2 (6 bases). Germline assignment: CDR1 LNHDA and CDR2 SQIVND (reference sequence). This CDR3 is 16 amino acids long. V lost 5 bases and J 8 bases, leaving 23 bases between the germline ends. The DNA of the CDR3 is TGTGCCAGTAGTGCCAGACTAGGGACGGCTACTGGTACGCAGTATTTT. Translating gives CASSARLGTATGTQYF.